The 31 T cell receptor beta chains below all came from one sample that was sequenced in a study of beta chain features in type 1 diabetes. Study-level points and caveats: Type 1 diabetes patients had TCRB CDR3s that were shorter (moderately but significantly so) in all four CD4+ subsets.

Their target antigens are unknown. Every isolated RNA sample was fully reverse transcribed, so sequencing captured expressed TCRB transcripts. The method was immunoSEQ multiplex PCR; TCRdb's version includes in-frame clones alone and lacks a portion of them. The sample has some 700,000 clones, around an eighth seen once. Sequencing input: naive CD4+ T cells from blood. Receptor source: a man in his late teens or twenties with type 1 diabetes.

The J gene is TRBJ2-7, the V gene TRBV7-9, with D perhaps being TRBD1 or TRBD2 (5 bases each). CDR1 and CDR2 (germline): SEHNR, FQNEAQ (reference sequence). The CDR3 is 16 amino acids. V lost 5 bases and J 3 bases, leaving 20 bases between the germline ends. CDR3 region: CASSHPWGTSRYEQYF. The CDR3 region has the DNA TGTGCCAGCAGCCATCCCTGGGGGACGTCGCGCTACGAGCAGTACTTC.

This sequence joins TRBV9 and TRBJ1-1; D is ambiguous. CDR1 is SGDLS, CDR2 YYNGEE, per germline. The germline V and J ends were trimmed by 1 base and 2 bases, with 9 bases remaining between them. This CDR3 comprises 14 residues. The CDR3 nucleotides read TGTGCCAGCAGCGTATCGACTGGCAACACTGAAGCTTTCTTT. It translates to CASSVSTGNTEAFF.

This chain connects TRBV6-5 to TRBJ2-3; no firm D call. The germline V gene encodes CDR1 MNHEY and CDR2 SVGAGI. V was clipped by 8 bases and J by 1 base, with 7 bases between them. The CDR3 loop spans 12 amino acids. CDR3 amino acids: CASGMGTDTQYF. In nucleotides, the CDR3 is TGTGCCAGCGGGATGGGCACAGATACGCAGTATTTT.

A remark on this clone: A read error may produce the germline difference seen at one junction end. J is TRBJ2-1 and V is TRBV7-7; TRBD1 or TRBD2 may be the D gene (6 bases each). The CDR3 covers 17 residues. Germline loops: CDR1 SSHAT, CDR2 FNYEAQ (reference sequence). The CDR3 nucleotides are TGTGCTAGCAGCTTAGCGCCGGGGGCCAGCTCCTACAATGAGCAGTTCTTC. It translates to CASSLAPGASSYNEQFF.

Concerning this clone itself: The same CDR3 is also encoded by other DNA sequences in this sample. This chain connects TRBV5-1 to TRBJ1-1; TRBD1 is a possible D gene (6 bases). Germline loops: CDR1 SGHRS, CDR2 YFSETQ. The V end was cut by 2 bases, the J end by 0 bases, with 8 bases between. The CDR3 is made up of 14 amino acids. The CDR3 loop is CASSFQGMNTEAFF. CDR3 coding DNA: TGCGCCAGCAGCTTTCAGGGGATGAACACTGAAGCTTTCTTT. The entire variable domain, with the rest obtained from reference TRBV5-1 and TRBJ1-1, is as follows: KAGVTQTPRYLIKTRGQQVTLSCSPISGHRSVSWYQQTPGQGLQFLFEYFSETQRNKGNFPGRFSGRQFSNSRSEMNVSTLELGDSALYLCASSFQGMNTEAFFGQGTRLTVV.

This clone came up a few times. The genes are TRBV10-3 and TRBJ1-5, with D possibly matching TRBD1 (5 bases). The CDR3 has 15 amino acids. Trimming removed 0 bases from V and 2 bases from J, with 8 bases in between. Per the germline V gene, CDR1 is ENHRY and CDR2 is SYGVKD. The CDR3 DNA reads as TGTGCCATCAGTGAGTCCCCGACAGGCAATCAGCCCCAGCATTTT. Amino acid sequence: CAISESPTGNQPQHF.

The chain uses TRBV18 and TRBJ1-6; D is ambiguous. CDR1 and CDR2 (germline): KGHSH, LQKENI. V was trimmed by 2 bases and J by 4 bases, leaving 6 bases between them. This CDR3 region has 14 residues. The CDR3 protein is CASSPADYNSPLHF. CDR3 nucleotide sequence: TGTGCCAGCTCACCAGCAGATTATAATTCACCCCTCCACTTT.

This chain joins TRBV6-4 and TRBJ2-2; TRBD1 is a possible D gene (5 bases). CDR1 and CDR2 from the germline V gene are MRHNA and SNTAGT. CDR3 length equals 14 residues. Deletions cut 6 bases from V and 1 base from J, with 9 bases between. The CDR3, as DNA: TGTGCCAGCAGAGTTCAGGGGAACACCGGGGAGCTGTTTTTT. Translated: CASRVQGNTGELFF.

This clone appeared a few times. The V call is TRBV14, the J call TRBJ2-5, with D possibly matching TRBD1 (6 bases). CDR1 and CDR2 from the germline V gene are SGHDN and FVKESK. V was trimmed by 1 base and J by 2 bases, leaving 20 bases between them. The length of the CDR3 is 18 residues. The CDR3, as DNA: TGTGCCAGCAGCCAAGCTCCGGGACACCTCTTGGGACAAGAGACCCAGTACTTC. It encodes CASSQAPGHLLGQETQYF.

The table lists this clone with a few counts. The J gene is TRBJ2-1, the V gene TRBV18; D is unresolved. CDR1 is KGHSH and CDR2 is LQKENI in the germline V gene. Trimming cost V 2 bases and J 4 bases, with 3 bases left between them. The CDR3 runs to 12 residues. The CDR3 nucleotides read TGTGCCAGCTCACCAGATTACAATGAGCAGTTCTTC. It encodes CASSPDYNEQFF.

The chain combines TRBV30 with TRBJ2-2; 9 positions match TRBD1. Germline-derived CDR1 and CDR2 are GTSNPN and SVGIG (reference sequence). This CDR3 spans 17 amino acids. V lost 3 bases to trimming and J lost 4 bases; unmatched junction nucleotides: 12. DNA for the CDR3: TGTGCCTGGAGCTGGGGGGACAGGGCGGCCCTCACCGGGGAGCTGTTTTTT. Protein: CAWSWGDRAALTGELFF.

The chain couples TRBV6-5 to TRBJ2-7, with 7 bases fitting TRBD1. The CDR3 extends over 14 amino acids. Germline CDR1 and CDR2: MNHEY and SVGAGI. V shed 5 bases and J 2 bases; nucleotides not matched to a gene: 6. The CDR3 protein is CASSDQGVTYEQYF. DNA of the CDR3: TGTGCCAGCAGTGACCAGGGGGTCACCTACGAGCAGTACTTC.

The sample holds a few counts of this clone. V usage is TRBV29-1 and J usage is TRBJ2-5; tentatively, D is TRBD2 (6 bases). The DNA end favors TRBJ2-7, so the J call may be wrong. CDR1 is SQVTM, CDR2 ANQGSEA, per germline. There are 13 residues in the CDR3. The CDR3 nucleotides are TGCAGCGCAGGAGGGTTTCCAACCTACGAGCAGTACTTC. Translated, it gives CSAGGFPTYEQYF.

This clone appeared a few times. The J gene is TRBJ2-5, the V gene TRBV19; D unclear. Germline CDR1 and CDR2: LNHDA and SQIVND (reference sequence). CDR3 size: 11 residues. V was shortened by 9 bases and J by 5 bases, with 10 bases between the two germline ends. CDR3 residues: CASQILETQYF. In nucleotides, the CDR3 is TGTGCCAGCCAAATATTGGAGACCCAGTACTTC.

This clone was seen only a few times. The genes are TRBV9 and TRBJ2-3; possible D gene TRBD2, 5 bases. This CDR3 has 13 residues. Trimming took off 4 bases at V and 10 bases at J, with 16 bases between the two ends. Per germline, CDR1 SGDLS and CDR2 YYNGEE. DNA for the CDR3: TGTGCCAGCAGCTCTCCAGGAGGATCAGCGCAGTATTTT. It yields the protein CASSSPGGSAQYF. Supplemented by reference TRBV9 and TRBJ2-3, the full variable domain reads DSGVTQTPKHLITATGQRVTLRCSPRSGDLSVYWYQQSLDQGLQFLIQYYNGEERAKGNILERFSAQQFPDLHSELNLSSLELGDSALYFCASSSPGGSAQYFGPGTRLTVL.

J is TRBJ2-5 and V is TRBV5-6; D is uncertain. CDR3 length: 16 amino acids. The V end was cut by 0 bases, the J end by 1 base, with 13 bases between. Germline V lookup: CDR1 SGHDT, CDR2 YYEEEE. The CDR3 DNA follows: TGTGCCAGCAGCTTGGGGGTAGGCGCAGTCCAAGAGACCCAGTACTTC. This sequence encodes CASSLGVGAVQETQYF.

This chain's CDR3 is CASSERGEGNTIYF. The DNA for the CDR3 is TGTGCCAGCAGTGAACGAGGTGAAGGAAACACCATATATTTT. The rearrangement links TRBV25-1 to TRBJ1-3; D is unresolved. Trimming removed 2 bases from V and 4 bases from J, with 9 bases in between. CDR3 length equals 14 residues. CDR1 is MGHDK and CDR2 is SYGVNS in the germline V gene.

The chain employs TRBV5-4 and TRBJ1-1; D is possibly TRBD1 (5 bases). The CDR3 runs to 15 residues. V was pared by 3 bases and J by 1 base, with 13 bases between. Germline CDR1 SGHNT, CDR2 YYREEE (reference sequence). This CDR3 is CASSSSDRRNTEAFF. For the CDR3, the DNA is TGTGCCAGCAGCTCCTCTGACAGACGGAACACTGAAGCTTTCTTT.

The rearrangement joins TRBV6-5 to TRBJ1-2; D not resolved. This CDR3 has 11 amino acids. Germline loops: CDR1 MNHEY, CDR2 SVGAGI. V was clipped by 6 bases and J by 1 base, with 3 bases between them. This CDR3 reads CASRDNYGYTF. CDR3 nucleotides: TGTGCCAGCAGGGATAACTATGGCTACACCTTC.

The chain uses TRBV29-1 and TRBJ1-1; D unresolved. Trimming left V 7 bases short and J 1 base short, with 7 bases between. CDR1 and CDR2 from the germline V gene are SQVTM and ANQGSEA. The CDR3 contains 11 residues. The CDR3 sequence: CSAKGNTEAFF. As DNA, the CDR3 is TGCAGCGCCAAGGGGAACACTGAAGCTTTCTTT. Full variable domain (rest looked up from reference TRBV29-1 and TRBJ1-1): SAVISQKPSRDICQRGTSLTIQCQVDSQVTMMFWYRQQPGQSLTLIATANQGSEATYESGFVIDKFPISRPNLTFSTLTVSNMSPEDSSIYLCSAKGNTEAFFGQGTRLTVV.

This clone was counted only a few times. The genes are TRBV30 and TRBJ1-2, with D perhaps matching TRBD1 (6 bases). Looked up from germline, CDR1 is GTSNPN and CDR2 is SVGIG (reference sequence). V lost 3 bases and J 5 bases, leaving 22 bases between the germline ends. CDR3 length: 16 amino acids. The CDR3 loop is CAWRRVWGQRNYGYTF. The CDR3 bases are TGTGCCTGGAGAAGGGTTTGGGGACAAAGAAATTATGGCTACACCTTC.

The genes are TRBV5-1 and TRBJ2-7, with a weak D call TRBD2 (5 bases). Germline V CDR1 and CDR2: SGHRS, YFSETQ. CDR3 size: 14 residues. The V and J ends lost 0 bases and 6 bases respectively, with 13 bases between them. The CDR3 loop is CASSLAGRPGEQYF. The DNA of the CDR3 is TGCGCCAGCAGCTTGGCGGGGAGACCCGGCGAGCAGTACTTC.

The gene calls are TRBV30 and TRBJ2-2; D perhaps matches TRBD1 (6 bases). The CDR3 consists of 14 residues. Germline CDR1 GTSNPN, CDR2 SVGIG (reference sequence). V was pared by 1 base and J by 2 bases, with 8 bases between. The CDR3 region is CAWSGTVNTGELFF. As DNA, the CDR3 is TGTGCCTGGAGTGGGACAGTCAACACCGGGGAGCTGTTTTTT.

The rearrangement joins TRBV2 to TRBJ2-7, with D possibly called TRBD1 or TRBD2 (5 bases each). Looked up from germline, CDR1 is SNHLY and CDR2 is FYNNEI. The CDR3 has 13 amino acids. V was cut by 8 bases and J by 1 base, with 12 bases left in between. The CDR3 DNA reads TGTGCCAGCCGACGGGACGGATCCTACGAGCAGTACTTC. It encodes CASRRDGSYEQYF.

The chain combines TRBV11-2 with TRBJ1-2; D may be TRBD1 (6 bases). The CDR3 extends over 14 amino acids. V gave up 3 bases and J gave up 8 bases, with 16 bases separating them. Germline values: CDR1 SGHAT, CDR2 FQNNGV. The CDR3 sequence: CASSFPGQLQGYTF. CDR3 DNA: TGTGCCAGCAGCTTCCCGGGACAACTGCAGGGCTACACCTTC.

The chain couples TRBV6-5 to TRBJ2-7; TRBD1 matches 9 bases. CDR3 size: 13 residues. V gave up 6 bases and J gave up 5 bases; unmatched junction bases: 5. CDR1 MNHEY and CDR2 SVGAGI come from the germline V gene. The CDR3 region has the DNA TGTGCCAGCAGGTCCGGGACAGGGAACGAGCAGTACTTC. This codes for CASRSGTGNEQYF.

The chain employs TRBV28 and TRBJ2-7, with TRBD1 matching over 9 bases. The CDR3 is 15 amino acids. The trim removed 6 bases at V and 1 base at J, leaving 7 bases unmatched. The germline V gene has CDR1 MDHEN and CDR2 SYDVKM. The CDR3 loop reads CASSNAGTGSYEQYF. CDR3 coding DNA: TGTGCCAGCAGCAATGCCGGGACAGGGTCCTACGAGCAGTACTTC.

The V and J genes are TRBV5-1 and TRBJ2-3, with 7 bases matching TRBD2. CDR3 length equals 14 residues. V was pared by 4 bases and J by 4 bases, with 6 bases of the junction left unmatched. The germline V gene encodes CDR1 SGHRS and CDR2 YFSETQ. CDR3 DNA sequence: TGCGCCAGCAGCCCGGGCGGGGGATCAGATACGCAGTATTTT. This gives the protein CASSPGGGSDTQYF.

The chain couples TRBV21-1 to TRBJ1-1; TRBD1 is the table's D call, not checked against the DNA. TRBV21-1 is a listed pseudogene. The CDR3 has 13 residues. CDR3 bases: TGTGCCAGCAGCCGCGACATGAACACTGAAGCTTTCTTT. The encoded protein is CASSRDMNTEAFF.

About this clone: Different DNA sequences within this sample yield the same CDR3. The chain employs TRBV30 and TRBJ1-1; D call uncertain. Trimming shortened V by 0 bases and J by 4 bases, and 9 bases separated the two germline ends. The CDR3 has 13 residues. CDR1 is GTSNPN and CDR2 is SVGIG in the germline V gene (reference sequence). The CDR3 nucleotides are TGTGCCTGGAGTGTACTGGGTCCCACTGAAGCTTTCTTT. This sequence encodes CAWSVLGPTEAFF. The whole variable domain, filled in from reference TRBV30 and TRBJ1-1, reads SQTIHQWPATLVQPVGSPLSLECTVEGTSNPNLYWYRQAAGRGLQLLFYSVGIGQISSEVPQNLSASRPQDRQFILSSKKLLLSDSGFYLCAWSVLGPTEAFFGQGTRLTVV.

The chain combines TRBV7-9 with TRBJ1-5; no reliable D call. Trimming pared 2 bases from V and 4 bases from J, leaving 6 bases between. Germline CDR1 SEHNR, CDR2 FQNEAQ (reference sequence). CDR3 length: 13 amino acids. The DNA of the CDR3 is TGTGCCAGCAGCTTACTAGAGAATCAGCCCCAGCATTTT. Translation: CASSLLENQPQHF.